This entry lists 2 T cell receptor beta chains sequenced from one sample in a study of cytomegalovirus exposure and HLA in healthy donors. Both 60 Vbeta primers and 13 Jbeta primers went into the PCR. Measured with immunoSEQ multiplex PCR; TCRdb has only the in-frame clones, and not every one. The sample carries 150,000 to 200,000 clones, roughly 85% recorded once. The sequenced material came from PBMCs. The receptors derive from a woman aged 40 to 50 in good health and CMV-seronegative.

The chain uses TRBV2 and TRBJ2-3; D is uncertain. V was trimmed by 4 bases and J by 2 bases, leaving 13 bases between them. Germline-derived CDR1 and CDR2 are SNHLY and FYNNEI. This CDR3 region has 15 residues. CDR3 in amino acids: CASSVEGGNTDTQYF. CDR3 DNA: TGTGCCAGCAGTGTGGAAGGCGGAAACACAGATACGCAGTATTTT. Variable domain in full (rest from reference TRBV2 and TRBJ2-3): EPEVTQTPSHQVTQMGQEVILRCVPISNHLYFYWYRQILGQKVEFLVSFYNNEISEKSEIFDDQFSVERPDGSNFTLKIRSTKLEDSAMYFCASSVEGGNTDTQYFGPGTRLTVL.

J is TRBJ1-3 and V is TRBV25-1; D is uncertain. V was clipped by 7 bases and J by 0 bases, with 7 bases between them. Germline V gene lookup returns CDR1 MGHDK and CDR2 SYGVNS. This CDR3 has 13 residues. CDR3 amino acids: CASKLSSGNTIYF. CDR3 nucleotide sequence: TGTGCCAGCAAACTGAGCTCTGGAAACACCATATATTTT.